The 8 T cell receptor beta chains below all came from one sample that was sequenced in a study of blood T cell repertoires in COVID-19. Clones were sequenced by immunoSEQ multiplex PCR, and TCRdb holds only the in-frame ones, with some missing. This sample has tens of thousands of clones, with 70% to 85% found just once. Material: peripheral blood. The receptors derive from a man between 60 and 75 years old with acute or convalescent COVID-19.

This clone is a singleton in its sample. The chain's CDR3 is CASSVVPSGGWNEQFF. The CDR3 DNA reads TGTGCCAGCAGCGTAGTACCTAGCGGGGGGTGGAATGAGCAGTTCTTC. The rearrangement joins TRBV9 to TRBJ2-1; 11 bases match TRBD2. The V and J ends lost 0 bases and 7 bases, in that order; junction bases with no gene match: 6. The CDR3 loop spans 16 amino acids. Looked up from germline, CDR1 is SGDLS and CDR2 is YYNGEE.

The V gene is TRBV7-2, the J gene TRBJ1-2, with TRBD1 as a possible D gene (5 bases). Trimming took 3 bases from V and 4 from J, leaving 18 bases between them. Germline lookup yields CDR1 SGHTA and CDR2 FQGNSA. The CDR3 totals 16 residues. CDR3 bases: TGTGCCAGCAGCTTGGGTTGGCAGGGAATTTCCTATGGCTACACCTTC. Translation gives CASSLGWQGISYGYTF.

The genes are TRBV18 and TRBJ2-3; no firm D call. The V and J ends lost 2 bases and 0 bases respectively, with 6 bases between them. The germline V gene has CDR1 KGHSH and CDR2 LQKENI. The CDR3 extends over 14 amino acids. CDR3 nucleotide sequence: TGTGCCAGCTCACCAATCTATAGCACAGATACGCAGTATTTT. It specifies CASSPIYSTDTQYF. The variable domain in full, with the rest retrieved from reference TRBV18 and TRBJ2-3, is NAGVMQNPRHLVRRRGQEARLRCSPMKGHSHVYWYRQLPEEGLKFMVYLQKENIIDESGMPKERFSAEFPKEGPSILRIQQVVRGDSAAYFCASSPIYSTDTQYFGPGTRLTVL.

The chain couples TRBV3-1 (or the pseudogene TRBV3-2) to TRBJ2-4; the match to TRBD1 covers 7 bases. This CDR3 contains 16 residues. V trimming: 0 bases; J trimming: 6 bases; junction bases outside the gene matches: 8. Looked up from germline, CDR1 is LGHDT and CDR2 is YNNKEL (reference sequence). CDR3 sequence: CASSQDRDRVGNIQYF. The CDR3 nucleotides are TGTGCCAGCAGCCAAGACCGAGACAGGGTTGGAAACATTCAGTACTTC.

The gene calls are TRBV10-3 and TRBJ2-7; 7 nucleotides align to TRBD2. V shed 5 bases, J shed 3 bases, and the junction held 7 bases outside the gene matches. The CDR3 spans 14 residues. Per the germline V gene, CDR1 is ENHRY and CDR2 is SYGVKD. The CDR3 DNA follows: TGTGCCATCAGTCAGGCGGGGGTGGTCTACGAGCAGTACTTC. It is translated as CAISQAGVVYEQYF.

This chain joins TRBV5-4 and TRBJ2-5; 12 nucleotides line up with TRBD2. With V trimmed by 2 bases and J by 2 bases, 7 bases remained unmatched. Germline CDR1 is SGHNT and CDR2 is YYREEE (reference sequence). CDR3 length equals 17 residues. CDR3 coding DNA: TGTGCCAGCAGCTTCGGAGGACTAGCGGGGAGACAAGAGACCCAGTACTTC. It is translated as CASSFGGLAGRQETQYF.

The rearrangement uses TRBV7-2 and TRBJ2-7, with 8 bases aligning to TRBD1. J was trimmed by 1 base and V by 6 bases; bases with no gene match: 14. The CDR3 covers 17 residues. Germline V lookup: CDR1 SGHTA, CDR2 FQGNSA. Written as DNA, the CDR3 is TGTGCCAGCAGGGCCCAGGGGGCAGGGGCTTTTTCCTACGAGCAGTACTTC. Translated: CASRAQGAGAFSYEQYF. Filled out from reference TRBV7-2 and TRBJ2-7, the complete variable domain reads GAGVSQSPSNKVTEKGKDVELRCDPISGHTALYWYRQSLGQGLEFLIYFQGNSAPDKSGLPSDRFSAERTGGSVSTLTIQRTQQEDSAVYLCASRAQGAGAFSYEQYFGPGTRLTVT.

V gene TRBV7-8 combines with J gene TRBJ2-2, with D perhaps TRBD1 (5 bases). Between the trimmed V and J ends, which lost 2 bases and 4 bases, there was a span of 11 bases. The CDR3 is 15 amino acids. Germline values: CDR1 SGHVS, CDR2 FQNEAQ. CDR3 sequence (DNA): TGTGCCAGCAGCTTAAGGGGTCGGAGCACCGGGGAGCTGTTTTTT. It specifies CASSLRGRSTGELFF.